The sequence of this TCR beta chain was determined in a study of lymphopenia after photon versus proton radiotherapy. The CDR3 totals 15 residues. Trimming took 3 bases from V and 8 from J; bases not matched to a gene: 9. Looked up from germline, CDR1 is SGHTA and CDR2 is FQGNSA. The assay was immunoSEQ multiplex PCR, and TCRdb's table has in-frame clones only and misses some. The sample includes tens of thousands of clones, 87% of them seen just once. The chain carries TRBV7-2 and TRBJ1-4; 7 nucleotides match TRBD1. Sequencing was performed on peripheral blood, taken from a patient treated with proton-based radiotherapy. The sequence came from a woman aged 60 to 75 with cholangiocarcinoma. Some clones in this sample may be carry-over from other donors' samples. The CDR3 DNA is TGTGCCAGCAGCTTTGGGACAGTCCGACTCGAAAAACTGTTTTTT. This sequence encodes CASSFGTVRLEKLFF.